Listed below are T cell receptor beta chains from one sample, sequenced in a study of T cells in Graves' hyperthyroidism and ophthalmopathy. TCRdb processed the multiplex PCR reads anew with MiXCR; each CDR3 protein has one entry. The sample yields around 370,000 distinct CDR3 sequences, around 18% seen once. The sequencing input was blood. These receptors all stem from a man aged 18-30 years with Graves' ophthalmopathy. Both conserved end residues are part of each CDR3. D genes are given only for firm matches. Some rows mark clone size as missing; the rest say once, few, many or name a class of expanded clone.

cdr3_nt cdr3_aa j_call v_call d_call clone_size
TGTGCCAGCATTGACGCAACCGGGACAGACTACGAGCAGTACTTC CASIDATGTDYEQYF TRBJ2-7 TRBV6-4 TRBD1 few
TGCGCCAGCAGCTTCCGGGCCGTCCCCGCCGAGCAGTACTTC CASSFRAVPAEQYF TRBJ2-7 TRBV5-1 NA many
TGTGCCAGCAGCGTAGGGGACAGCCTAATCTACGAGCAGTACTTC CASSVGDSLIYEQYF TRBJ2-7 TRBV9 TRBD1 NA
TGCGCCAGCAGCCTGGGAGAGTGGGATGAAAAACTGTTTTTT CASSLGEWDEKLFF TRBJ1-4 TRBV4-1 NA NA
TGCGCCAGCAGCCACCCAAGCAGCCTCCAAGAGACCCAGTACTTC CASSHPSSLQETQYF TRBJ2-5 TRBV4-1 NA many
TGTGCCAGCAGCTTCCCCCGGGGCCTATACAATGAGCAGTTCTTC CASSFPRGLYNEQFF TRBJ2-1 TRBV7-2 NA few
TGTGCCAGTAGTATAGATGCGACTGTCGATGAGCAGTTCTTC CASSIDATVDEQFF TRBJ2-1 TRBV19 NA NA
TGTGCCATCAGTGAGTACTGGGGCGGCAATTCACCCCTCCACTTT CAISEYWGGNSPLHF TRBJ1-6 TRBV10-3 NA few
TGTGCCAGCAGTTTACGTCCGGGACAGGGTATTAAGAACCGCATGAACACTGAAGCTTTCTTT CASSLRPGQGIKNRMNTEAFF TRBJ1-1 TRBV27 TRBD1 NA
TGTGCCAGCAGGTTGAGTTCTGGAAACACCATATATTTT CASRLSSGNTIYF TRBJ1-3 TRBV7-8 NA many
TGTGCCAGCAGCTTAGGTCCACAGGGGGTTGGCTACACCTTC CASSLGPQGVGYTF TRBJ1-2 TRBV13 TRBD1 many
TGTGCCAGCAGCTCCAGGGGACAGGGGCACAATGAGCAGTTCTTC CASSSRGQGHNEQFF TRBJ2-1 TRBV7-9 TRBD1 many
TGTGCCAGCAGCTTAGAACTAGCGGGGGCGTCGGGGTCGACCCAGTACTTC CASSLELAGASGSTQYF TRBJ2-5 TRBV11-2 TRBD2 NA
TGTGCCAGCAGCTCCGGGGGTCTAGCAGGGACCCAGTACTTC CASSSGGLAGTQYF TRBJ2-5 TRBV7-2 NA many
TGCGCCAGCAGCGCAGGACTAGCGGGAGATACGCAGTATTTT CASSAGLAGDTQYF TRBJ2-3 TRBV5-1 TRBD2 many
TGCAGCGTGGGGCGGGACAGGGGGCTTGGTGAAAAACTGTTTTTT CSVGRDRGLGEKLFF TRBJ1-4 TRBV29-1 TRBD1 NA
TGTGCCAGCAGCCAAGACACAGGAGGTAATTCACCCCTCCACTTT CASSQDTGGNSPLHF TRBJ1-6 TRBV4-2 NA NA
TGTGCCAGCTCACCAGGACCGGACAGGAGTGAAGCTTTCTTT CASSPGPDRSEAFF TRBJ1-1 TRBV18 TRBD1 many
TGTGCCAGCAGCTTAGGGACAGGGGGCACCGGGGAGCTGTTTTTT CASSLGTGGTGELFF TRBJ2-2 TRBV11-2 TRBD1 many
TGTGCCATCAGTATTTTGGGCACTGAAGCTTTCTTT CAISILGTEAFF TRBJ1-1 TRBV10-3 NA few
TGTGCTAGTGGCACCTACGGGGGGAGCAAGGGCACTGAAGCTTTCTTT CASGTYGGSKGTEAFF TRBJ1-1 TRBV12-5 NA many
TGTGCCAGCAGTTTATCGGGTACCTGGGACAGGGGTAGGGGCAATCAGCCCCAGCATTTT CASSLSGTWDRGRGNQPQHF TRBJ1-5 TRBV27 TRBD1 many
TGTGCCAGCAGTTACTCAGGAGCGCCTTTTAAACGAGGCTTAATTACTTCACCCCTCCACTTT CASSYSGAPFKRGLITSPLHF TRBJ1-6 TRBV6-7 NA few
TGTGCCAGCTCACCCTCCGCGGAGACTAACTATGGCTACACCTTC CASSPSAETNYGYTF TRBJ1-2 TRBV18 NA NA
TGCGCCAGCAGCCCGGGGGACAGTGGCTACACCTTC CASSPGDSGYTF TRBJ1-2 TRBV5-1 TRBD1 many
TGCGCCAGCAGCTTGGGGCCAACCTACAATGAGCAGTTCTTC CASSLGPTYNEQFF TRBJ2-1 TRBV5-1 NA many
TGCGCCAGCAGCTTGGCTGGGACTTCGGGCTATGAAGCTTTCTTT CASSLAGTSGYEAFF TRBJ1-1 TRBV5-1 NA many
TGCAGCGTCTTCTACGAGGAGGGCTCTGAAGCTTTCTTT CSVFYEEGSEAFF TRBJ1-1 TRBV29-1 NA NA
TGTGCCAGCAGCGTCACCGGGTATTTTTGGAATCAGCCCCAGCATTTT CASSVTGYFWNQPQHF TRBJ1-5 TRBV11-2 NA few
TGCGCCAGCAGCGGAGGACTAACGCAAGAGACCCAGTACTTC CASSGGLTQETQYF TRBJ2-5 TRBV5-1 NA NA
TGTGCCAGCAGCTTAGGTTATGCGGGGGGGCAAGAGACCCAGTACTTC CASSLGYAGGQETQYF TRBJ2-5 TRBV13 TRBD2 few
TGCAGTGCTATCGGACTGCGGAACACCGGGGAGCTGTCTTTT CSAIGLRNTGELSF TRBJ2-2 TRBV20-1 NA few
TGTGCCAGCTCACCAGACATAGCCTATGGCTACACCTTC CASSPDIAYGYTF TRBJ1-2 TRBV18 NA many
TGTGCCAGCAGTCAAGGACAGGGGGGGATCTTTGGCTACACCTTC CASSQGQGGIFGYTF TRBJ1-2 TRBV27 TRBD1 many
TGTGCCAGCGGGGGGACAGGCTCCTACAATGAGCAGTTCTTC CASGGTGSYNEQFF TRBJ2-1 TRBV6-1 TRBD1 NA
TGTGCCAGCAGCTTAGAATTCGACAGGAAAAATGAAAAACTGTTTTTT CASSLEFDRKNEKLFF TRBJ1-4 TRBV7-8 NA NA
TGTGCCAGCAGCATGACACGAATTGGGTACGAGCAGTACTTC CASSMTRIGYEQYF TRBJ2-7 TRBV13 NA NA
TGTGCTAGTGGTTTGAAATTGGGGCAGACCCAGTACTTC CASGLKLGQTQYF TRBJ2-5 TRBV12-5 NA few
TGTGCCAGCAGTCTAAGACAGGGCGGGGATACGCAGTATTTT CASSLRQGGDTQYF TRBJ2-3 TRBV28 TRBD1 many
TGTGCCAGCAGCTTAGCCACGGGCCTCACGGGCAATGAGCAGTTCTTC CASSLATGLTGNEQFF TRBJ2-1 TRBV7-2 NA few
TGTGCCAGCAGCCCGGGACTAGCGGGGGGGGTAGGTGAGCAGTTCTTC CASSPGLAGGVGEQFF TRBJ2-1 TRBV3-1 TRBD2 NA